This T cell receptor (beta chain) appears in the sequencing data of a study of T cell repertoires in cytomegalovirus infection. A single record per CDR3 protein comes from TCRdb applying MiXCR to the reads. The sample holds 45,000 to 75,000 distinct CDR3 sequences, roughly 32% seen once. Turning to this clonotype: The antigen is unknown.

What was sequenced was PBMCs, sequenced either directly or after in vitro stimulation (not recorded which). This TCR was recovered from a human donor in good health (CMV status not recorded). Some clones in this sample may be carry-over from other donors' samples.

The CDR3 nucleotides read TGTGCCAGCAGTTTAGCGTTTTTGGAGCACATTCAGTACTTC. As protein: CASSLAFLEHIQYF. J is TRBJ2-4 and V is TRBV12-3 or TRBV12-4; D gene ambiguous. There are 14 residues in the CDR3. The V end lost 0 bases, the J end lost 8 bases, and 11 bases lay between the germline ends.